Below, 24 T cell receptor beta chains from the same sample are listed, as sequenced in a study of T cells in Graves' hyperthyroidism and ophthalmopathy. What was amplified from RNA transcripts were TCR beta CDR3 regions. In the first-round RT-PCR of the TCR CDR3, the HTBI primer set was used. A single record per CDR3 protein comes from TCRdb applying MiXCR to the multiplex PCR reads. The sample has hundreds of thousands of distinct CDR3 sequences, roughly 14% seen once. The sample was blood. These receptor sequences come from a woman between 35 and 50 years old with Graves' ophthalmopathy.

This clonotype was found once. The chain couples TRBV18 to TRBJ2-2, with 8 bases that match TRBD2. Germline CDR1 reads KGHSH; CDR2 reads LQKENI. The J segment lost 6 bases and the V segment lost 2 bases, leaving 8 bases of the junction unmatched. The CDR3 is made up of 16 amino acids. The CDR3 DNA is TGTGCCAGCTCACCATTCAGCGGGAGATTGGCCGGGGAGCTGTTTTTT. It translates to CASSPFSGRLAGELFF. Using reference TRBV18 and TRBJ2-2 for the parts outside the CDR3, the full variable domain is NAGVMQNPRHLVRRRGQEARLRCSPMKGHSHVYWYRQLPEEGLKFMVYLQKENIIDESGMPKERFSAEFPKEGPSILRIQQVVRGDSAAYFCASSPFSGRLAGELFFGEGSRLTVL.

The chain combines TRBV6-1 with TRBJ1-5, with D maybe TRBD1 (5 bases). CDR1 is MNHNS, CDR2 SASEGT, per germline. This CDR3 has 15 amino acids. Trimming pared 6 bases from V and 3 bases from J, leaving 15 bases between. This CDR3 reads CASSPTPGLNQPQHF. The CDR3 coding sequence is TGTGCCAGCAGCCCTACCCCAGGGCTCAATCAGCCCCAGCATTTT.

This clonotype was seen ten or more times. This chain joins TRBV28 and TRBJ2-1; no clear D. From germline, CDR1 is MDHEN and CDR2 SYDVKM. The CDR3 is 12 residues long. Trimming pared 3 bases from V and 9 bases from J, leaving 9 bases between. Here the CDR3 DNA reads TGTGCCAGCAGTTTCCTAGATATTGAGCAGTTCTTC. Its protein product is CASSFLDIEQFF.

This clonotype appeared many times. The chain is built from TRBV27 and TRBJ2-2, with D perhaps TRBD2 (5 bases). CDR3 length equals 13 residues. Germline values: CDR1 MNHEY, CDR2 SMNVEV (reference sequence). The V gene lost 5 bases and the J gene lost 4 bases, with 8 bases spanning the gap. Written as DNA, the CDR3 is TGTGCCAGCAGTCACGGGATCACCGGGGAGCTGTTTTTT. It yields the protein CASSHGITGELFF.

The rearrangement links TRBV11-3 to TRBJ1-1; 7 nucleotides match TRBD1. With 5 bases clipped from V and 6 bases from J, the junction kept 6 bases outside the gene matches. The CDR3 has 13 amino acids. Germline lookup yields CDR1 SGHNT and CDR2 YENEEA. The CDR3 protein is CASSPGTASEAFF. DNA for the CDR3: TGTGCCAGCAGCCCGGGGACAGCCTCTGAAGCTTTCTTT.

This clonotype was counted many times. The chain carries TRBV11-2 and TRBJ1-5; D is unresolved. The CDR3 length is 15 residues. From germline, CDR1 is SGHAT and CDR2 FQNNGV. V lost 0 bases to trimming and J lost 0 bases, with 6 bases between them. In DNA, the CDR3 is TGTGCCAGCAGCTTAGAGGGTGGTAGCAATCAGCCCCAGCATTTT. Its protein is CASSLEGGSNQPQHF.

This clonotype was seen a few times. V gene TRBV6-2 or TRBV6-3 combines with J gene TRBJ2-2, with 7 bases lining up with TRBD2. Per the germline V gene, CDR1 is MNHEY and CDR2 is SVGEGT. V lost 6 bases to trimming and J lost 8 bases; unmatched junction nucleotides: 15. The CDR3 loop spans 16 amino acids. CDR3 sequence (DNA): TGTGCCAGCAGCTTACTAGCGCCGTTAATTTCTGGGGAGCTGTTTTTT. Protein product: CASSLLAPLISGELFF.

In this sample, this clonotype turned up a few times. V gene TRBV9 combines with J gene TRBJ2-5, with D possibly being TRBD1 (5 bases). CDR1 SGDLS and CDR2 YYNGEE come from the germline V gene. V was trimmed by 3 bases and J by 2 bases, leaving 11 bases between them. The CDR3 runs to 14 residues. The CDR3 here is CASSGDRQQETQYF. The DNA for the CDR3 is TGTGCCAGCAGCGGCGACCGACAGCAAGAGACCCAGTACTTC. Variable domain in full (rest from reference TRBV9 and TRBJ2-5): DSGVTQTPKHLITATGQRVTLRCSPRSGDLSVYWYQQSLDQGLQFLIQYYNGEERAKGNILERFSAQQFPDLHSELNLSSLELGDSALYFCASSGDRQQETQYFGPGTRLLVL.

The rearrangement joins TRBV5-4 to TRBJ2-2, with D perhaps TRBD2 (6 bases). This CDR3 comprises 16 residues. CDR1 is SGHNT and CDR2 is YYREEE in the germline V gene (reference sequence). The V gene lost 3 bases and the J gene lost 7 bases, with 19 bases spanning the gap. The DNA for the CDR3 is TGTGCCAGCAGCTCGAAAGCGGGCGTCCTGGGCGGGGAGCTGTTTTTT. Protein product: CASSSKAGVLGGELFF.

This clonotype has a count of ten or more. This chain joins TRBV7-8 and TRBJ2-7, with 9 bases identical to TRBD1. CDR1 and CDR2 (germline): SGHVS, FQNEAQ. The CDR3 spans 12 residues. The V gene end was trimmed by 10 bases and the J gene end by 6 bases; junction bases not matched to a gene: 7. CDR3 sequence: CATGQGSFEQYF. The CDR3 nucleotides are TGTGCCACCGGACAGGGGTCGTTCGAGCAGTACTTC.

This clonotype was picked up many times. CDR3 coding DNA: TGCAGTGTTGGGACTACCGAGCAGTACTTC. Translation gives CSVGTTEQYF. The rearrangement links TRBV20-1 to TRBJ2-7; TRBD2 matches 7 bases. Germline CDR1 DFQATT, CDR2 SNEGSKA (reference sequence). The junction had 3 bases not matched to a gene; V was cut back by 7 bases and J by 6 bases. The CDR3 runs 10 residues.

The rearrangement joins TRBV30 to TRBJ1-5; D remains ambiguous. Trimming removed 2 bases at V and 5 bases at J, with 22 bases between. This CDR3 has 17 amino acids. From germline, CDR1 is GTSNPN and CDR2 SVGIG (reference sequence). This chain's CDR3 is CAWSIPTPGSRDQPQHF. CDR3 coding DNA: TGTGCCTGGAGTATCCCCACCCCGGGGTCCCGGGATCAGCCCCAGCATTTT.

The gene calls are TRBV7-3 and TRBJ2-2, with TRBD2 matching over 13 bases. The length of the CDR3 is 17 residues. The germline gives CDR1 SGHTA, CDR2 FQGTGA. J lost 7 bases, V lost 1 base, and 6 bases had no gene match. The DNA for the CDR3 is TGTGCCAGCAGCTTAATGGGACTAGCGGGATCGGGCGGGGAGCTGTTTTTT. Protein product: CASSLMGLAGSGGELFF.

This clonotype was seen at least ten times. The chain carries TRBV6-1 and TRBJ2-2, with D perhaps matching TRBD2 (6 bases). This CDR3 is 13 amino acids long. CDR1 is MNHNS, CDR2 SASEGT, per germline. Trimming pared 11 bases from V and 4 bases from J, leaving 14 bases between. The CDR3 DNA reads as TGTGCCCGCAACGGGAGAACCACCGGGGAGCTGTTTTTT. It codes for CARNGRTTGELFF.

This clonotype was picked up a small number of times. V and J are TRBV4-1 and TRBJ2-5, with TRBD1 matching 8 bases. Germline CDR1 MGHRA, CDR2 YSYEKL. With V trimmed by 0 bases and J by 4 bases, 4 bases remained unmatched. The length of the CDR3 is 15 residues. The chain's CDR3 is CASSQEPDRVETQYF. Here the CDR3 DNA reads TGCGCCAGCAGCCAAGAGCCGGACAGGGTAGAGACCCAGTACTTC.

The genes are TRBV20-1 and TRBJ2-2, with TRBD2 matching over 12 bases. Trimming took 2 bases from V and 1 from J; bases not matched to a gene: 5. This CDR3 has 17 residues. Germline V gene lookup returns CDR1 DFQATT and CDR2 SNEGSKA (reference sequence). The CDR3 is CSARIPSGRVNTGELFF. DNA of the CDR3: TGCAGTGCTAGAATCCCTAGCGGGAGGGTGAACACCGGGGAGCTGTTTTTT.

This clonotype was recorded many times. Here the CDR3 DNA reads TGTGCCAGCAGTGAAAGTACGGGACTAACCCAAGAGACCCAGTACTTC. Translating it yields CASSESTGLTQETQYF. The chain couples TRBV25-1 to TRBJ2-5; 7 bases are a match to TRBD2. The ends lost 2 bases at V and 1 base at J; junction bases unmatched: 7. Germline V lookup: CDR1 MGHDK, CDR2 SYGVNS. The CDR3 runs to 16 residues. Complete variable domain (other parts from reference TRBV25-1 and TRBJ2-5): EADIYQTPRYLVIGTGKKITLECSQTMGHDKMYWYQQDPGMELHLIHYSYGVNSTEKGDLSSESTVSRIRTEHFPLTLESARPSHTSQYLCASSESTGLTQETQYFGPGTRLLVL.

The table lists this clonotype with many counts. The J gene is TRBJ2-7, the V gene TRBV28; 10 bases match TRBD1. Germline loops: CDR1 MDHEN, CDR2 SYDVKM. This CDR3 comprises 15 residues. J gave up 5 bases and V 2 bases, and 6 bases lay outside the gene matches. The CDR3 reads CASSLAGTGAHEQYF. The CDR3, as DNA: TGTGCCAGCAGTTTAGCCGGGACAGGGGCCCACGAGCAGTACTTC.

V is TRBV6-5 and J is TRBJ2-5; 7 bases are shared with TRBD2. The germline V gene encodes CDR1 MNHEY and CDR2 SVGAGI. This CDR3 contains 16 residues. V was clipped by 0 bases and J by 4 bases; unmatched bases: 8. The CDR3 region is CASSYSSRGIGETQYF. CDR3 nucleotide sequence: TGTGCCAGCAGTTACTCGTCGCGGGGGATCGGAGAGACCCAGTACTTC.

This clonotype has more than one count but fewer than ten. The chain is built from TRBV28 and TRBJ1-5; tentatively, D is TRBD1 (5 bases). The V gene's germline CDR1 is MDHEN and CDR2 SYDVKM. The CDR3 is 17 residues long. V was pared by 5 bases and J by 7 bases, with 24 bases between. Here the CDR3 DNA reads TGTGCCAGCAGTCAACTCCCCAGATCCCTTGAGGGGCAGCCCCAGCATTTT. Translated: CASSQLPRSLEGQPQHF.

V usage is TRBV7-2 and J usage is TRBJ1-2; D possibly corresponds to TRBD1 (6 bases). The CDR3 totals 14 residues. With 1 base removed from V and 6 bases from J, the gap between germline ends came to 12 bases. In germline, CDR1 is SGHTA, CDR2 FQGNSA. The CDR3 is CASSLVGGANGYTF. The CDR3 region has the DNA TGTGCCAGCAGCTTAGTTGGGGGGGCAAATGGCTACACCTTC.

This clonotype was observed a few times. The rearrangement joins TRBV2 to TRBJ1-2; possibly TRBD1 for D (5 bases). The CDR3 is 14 residues long. Germline CDR1 SNHLY, CDR2 FYNNEI. Trimming took off 7 bases at V and 4 bases at J, with 16 bases between the two ends. The CDR3 DNA reads as TGTGCCAGCATAGTTGACAGATCCCTCTATGGCTACACCTTC. This encodes CASIVDRSLYGYTF.

This clonotype showed up many times. The J gene is TRBJ2-7, the V gene TRBV11-2; 9 bases are a match to TRBD1. Germline V gene sequence: CDR1 SGHAT, CDR2 FQNNGV. Losses at the gene ends were 0 bases for V and 3 bases for J; bases not matched to a gene: 3. CDR3 length: 15 amino acids. The CDR3 DNA sequence: TGTGCCAGCAGCTTAGAACAGGGGGCTTACTACGAGCAGTACTTC. Protein: CASSLEQGAYYEQYF.

This clonotype showed up just a few times. The chain couples TRBV6-5 to TRBJ2-3; TRBD1 matches at 11 bases. Trimming at V came to 4 bases and at J to 6 bases, leaving 9 bases not matched to a gene. Per germline, CDR1 MNHEY and CDR2 SVGAGI. The CDR3 is 16 amino acids. The CDR3 is CASSFARTGGVDTQYF. The CDR3 nucleotides are TGTGCCAGCAGTTTCGCCAGGACAGGGGGCGTCGATACGCAGTATTTT.